What follows are 14 T cell receptor beta chains derived from one specimen sequenced in a study of CD4 T cells in relation to SARS-CoV-2 and coronaviruses (dated by TCRdb to 2020 to 2022). For these TCRs, the target antigens are not known. The library was obtained by the immunoSEQ multiplex PCR assay. The table comes from immuneACCESS by way of TCRdb, which keeps in-frame sequences with V and J called. Part of the clones is missing from these tables; in studies checked, under half for an unresolved V gene and the rest for unknown reasons. The sample table shows some 46,000 clones, and approximately 80% are seen once. More than 1.3% of the sample is taken by the ten largest. Sequenced: naive CD4+ T cells from PBMCs, cultured in vitro. The label giving this sample's cell subset or site can be read as: naive CD4+ T cells isolated by negative enrichment. The receptors come from an adult with COVID-19.

This clone was found a few times. The V and J genes are TRBV16 and TRBJ1-1; a possible D gene is TRBD1 (6 bases). V was shortened by 4 bases and J by 0 bases, with 9 bases between the two germline ends. From germline, CDR1 is KGHSY and CDR2 FQNENV. The CDR3 has 14 residues. CDR3 in amino acids: CASSPGGLNTEAFF. The CDR3, as DNA: TGTGCCAGCAGCCCCGGGGGGCTGAACACTGAAGCTTTCTTT.

The V gene is TRBV29-1, the J gene TRBJ2-3; 10 bases agree with TRBD2. The CDR3 is made up of 15 amino acids. CDR1 and CDR2 (germline): SQVTM, ANQGSEA. V dropped 6 bases and J dropped 1; count of bases not matched to a gene: 7. The CDR3 sequence is CSVGLAGVGTDTQYF. CDR3 in DNA: TGCAGCGTGGGGCTAGCGGGAGTGGGCACAGATACGCAGTATTTT.

For this clone: Distinct nucleotide sequences in the sample also encode this CDR3. This rearrangement joins TRBV6-5 to TRBJ2-7, with a possible D match to TRBD1 (6 bases). The germline gives CDR1 MNHEY, CDR2 SVGAGI. V was clipped by 6 bases and J by 4 bases, with 7 bases between them. CDR3 size: 11 residues. CDR3 in DNA: TGTGCCAGCAGCAGGGGTTACGAGCAGTACTTC. Translation: CASSRGYEQYF.

V gene TRBV2 combines with J gene TRBJ2-5, with 8 bases aligning to TRBD2. This CDR3 has 12 residues. CDR1 and CDR2 (germline): SNHLY, FYNNEI. Germline trimming cut 8 bases from V and 4 bases from J; bases unmatched to any gene: 3. CDR3 bases: TGTGCCAGCGGCGGGGGGCGAGAGACCCAGTACTTC. This translates into CASGGGRETQYF.

The gene calls are TRBV5-5 and TRBJ2-2; D is ambiguous. Germline V gene sequence: CDR1 SGHKS, CDR2 YYEKEE (reference sequence). V was cut by 2 bases and J by 0 bases, with 8 bases left in between. The CDR3 sequence is 15 residues long. As DNA, the CDR3 is TGTGCCAGCAGCTTCAGTAATTCGAACACCGGGGAGCTGTTTTTT. It codes for CASSFSNSNTGELFF.

CDR3 in amino acids: CASSQDRIQETQYF. The CDR3 nucleotides are TGCGCCAGCAGCCAAGACAGGATTCAAGAGACCCAGTACTTC. The genes are TRBV4-3 and TRBJ2-5, with D unclear. The V end was cut by 0 bases, the J end by 2 bases, with 7 bases between. CDR1 and CDR2 (germline): LGHNA, YSLEER. This CDR3 contains 14 residues.

The CDR3 spells CASSQPGQGTYEQYF. For the CDR3, the DNA is TGTGCCAGCAGTCAACCCGGACAGGGGACCTACGAGCAGTACTTC. The V and J genes are TRBV6-5 and TRBJ2-7; 9 bases fit TRBD1. This CDR3 has 15 residues. Germline V lookup: CDR1 MNHEY, CDR2 SVGAGI. V lost 5 bases and J lost 2; bases outside the gene matches: 7.

This sequence joins TRBV9 and TRBJ1-2; D uncertain. Germline CDR1 reads SGDLS; CDR2 reads YYNGEE. Trimming cost V 4 bases and J 3 bases, with 16 bases left between them. The CDR3 loop spans 15 amino acids. CDR3 sequence reads: CASSRTRGIDYGYTF. CDR3 in DNA: TGTGCCAGCAGCAGAACGCGGGGTATAGACTATGGCTACACCTTC. Filled out from reference TRBV9 and TRBJ1-2, the complete variable domain reads DSGVTQTPKHLITATGQRVTLRCSPRSGDLSVYWYQQSLDQGLQFLIQYYNGEERAKGNILERFSAQQFPDLHSELNLSSLELGDSALYFCASSRTRGIDYGYTFGSGTRLTVV.

The V call is TRBV27, the J call TRBJ2-2; 9 nucleotides agree with TRBD1. The CDR3 has 18 residues. The J segment lost 9 bases and the V segment lost 7 bases, leaving 21 bases of the junction unmatched. Per the germline V gene, CDR1 is MNHEY and CDR2 is SMNVEV (reference sequence). CDR3 loop: CASTDGQGPPYFHRELFF. CDR3 in DNA: TGTGCCAGCACCGACGGACAGGGGCCCCCCTACTTTCACCGGGAGCTGTTTTTT.

The table lists this clone with a count of one. This chain uses TRBV5-1 with TRBJ2-1, with D perhaps matching TRBD1 or TRBD2 (5 bases each). V was pared by 4 bases and J by 10 bases, with 18 bases between. The CDR3 loop spans 14 amino acids. Germline-derived CDR1 and CDR2 are SGHRS and YFSETQ. CDR3 DNA: TGCGCCAGCAGCGCACCCGAGGGGTCCTTAGAGCAGTTCTTC. Residues: CASSAPEGSLEQFF.

The chain has TRBV6-1 and TRBJ2-7; tentatively, D is TRBD2 (5 bases). CDR3 length: 16 residues. Germline CDR1 MNHNS, CDR2 SASEGT. Trimming pared 2 bases from V and 2 bases from J, leaving 16 bases between. The CDR3 here is CASSESVVGATYEQYF. The DNA for the CDR3 is TGTGCCAGCAGTGAATCCGTCGTGGGAGCGACCTACGAGCAGTACTTC.

This chain connects TRBV2 to TRBJ1-5; TRBD1 matches 10 bases. V trimming: 4 bases; J trimming: 4 bases; junction bases outside the gene matches: 1. The germline gives CDR1 SNHLY, CDR2 FYNNEI. CDR3 length equals 14 residues. In DNA form, the CDR3 reads TGTGCCAGCAGTGGGACAGGGGGGAATCAGCCCCAGCATTTT. Protein: CASSGTGGNQPQHF.

The chain couples TRBV7-9 to TRBJ2-5; 15 bases align to TRBD2. The CDR3 contains 17 residues. CDR1 SEHNR and CDR2 FQNEAQ come from the germline V gene (reference sequence). Trimming cost V 5 bases and J 7 bases; bases outside gene matches: 11. This CDR3 is CASSPPGTSGGSGTQYF. The CDR3, as DNA: TGTGCCAGCAGCCCCCCCGGGACTAGCGGGGGGTCGGGGACCCAGTACTTC.

The chain combines TRBV7-2 with TRBJ2-7; TRBD2 aligns across 10 bases. The V gene end was trimmed by 5 bases and the J gene end by 7 bases; junction bases not matched to a gene: 23. The CDR3 is 19 amino acids. The germline V gene encodes CDR1 SGHTA and CDR2 FQGNSA. CDR3 in DNA: TGTGCCAGCAGCCCAGATCGTCTAGCGGGAGTAGAAATGTGGCTGGAGCAGTACTTC. It translates to CASSPDRLAGVEMWLEQYF.